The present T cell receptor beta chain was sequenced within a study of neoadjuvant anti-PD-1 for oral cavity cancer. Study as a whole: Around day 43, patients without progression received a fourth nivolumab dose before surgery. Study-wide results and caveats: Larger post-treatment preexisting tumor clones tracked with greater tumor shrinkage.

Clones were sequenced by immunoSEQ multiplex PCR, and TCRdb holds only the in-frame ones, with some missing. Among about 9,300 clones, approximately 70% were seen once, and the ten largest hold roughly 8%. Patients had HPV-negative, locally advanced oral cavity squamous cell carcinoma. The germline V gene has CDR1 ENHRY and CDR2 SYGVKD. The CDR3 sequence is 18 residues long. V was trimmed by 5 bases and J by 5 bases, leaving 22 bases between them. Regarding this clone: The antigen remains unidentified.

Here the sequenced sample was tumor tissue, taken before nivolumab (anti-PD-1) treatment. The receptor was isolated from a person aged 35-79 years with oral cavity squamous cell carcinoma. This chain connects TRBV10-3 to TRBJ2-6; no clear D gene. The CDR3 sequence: CAISKTCCIQSRANVLTF. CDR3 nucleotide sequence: TGTGCCATCAGTAAGACATGCTGTATACAAAGTCGGGCCAACGTCCTGACTTTC.